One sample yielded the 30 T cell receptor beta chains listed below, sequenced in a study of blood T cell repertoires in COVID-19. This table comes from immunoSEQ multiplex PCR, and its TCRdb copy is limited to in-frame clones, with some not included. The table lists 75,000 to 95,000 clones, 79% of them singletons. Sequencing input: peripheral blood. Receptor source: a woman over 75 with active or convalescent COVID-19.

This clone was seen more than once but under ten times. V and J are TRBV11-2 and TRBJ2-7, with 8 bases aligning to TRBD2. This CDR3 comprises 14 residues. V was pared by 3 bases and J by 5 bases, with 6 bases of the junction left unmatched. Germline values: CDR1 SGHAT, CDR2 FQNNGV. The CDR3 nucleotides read TGTGCCAGCAGCTTGCTTTGGCGGGAGGACGAGCAGTACTTC. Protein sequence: CASSLLWREDEQYF.

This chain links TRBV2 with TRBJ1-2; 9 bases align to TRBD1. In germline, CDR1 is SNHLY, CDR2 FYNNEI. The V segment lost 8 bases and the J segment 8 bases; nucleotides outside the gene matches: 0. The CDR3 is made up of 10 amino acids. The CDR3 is CASGTGGYTF. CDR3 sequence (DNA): TGTGCCAGCGGGACAGGGGGCTACACCTTC. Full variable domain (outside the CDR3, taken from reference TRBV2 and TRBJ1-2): EPEVTQTPSHQVTQMGQEVILRCVPISNHLYFYWYRQILGQKVEFLVSFYNNEISEKSEIFDDQFSVERPDGSNFTLKIRSTKLEDSAMYFCASGTGGYTFGSGTRLTVV.

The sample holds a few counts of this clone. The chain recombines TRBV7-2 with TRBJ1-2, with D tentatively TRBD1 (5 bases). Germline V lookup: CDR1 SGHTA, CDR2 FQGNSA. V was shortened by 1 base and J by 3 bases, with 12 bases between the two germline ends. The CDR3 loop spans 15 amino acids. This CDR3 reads CASSLDYRNYYGYTF. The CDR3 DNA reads TGTGCCAGCAGCTTAGATTACAGGAACTACTATGGCTACACCTTC.

Here the CDR3 DNA reads TGTGCCAGCTCAGAACAGGGCAGAAATCAGCCCCAGCATTTT. Amino acid sequence: CASSEQGRNQPQHF. This sequence joins TRBV18 and TRBJ1-5, with a tentative D call TRBD1 (6 bases). This CDR3 is built from 14 residues. Germline V gene sequence: CDR1 KGHSH, CDR2 LQKENI. The germline V and J ends were trimmed by 5 bases and 4 bases, with 12 bases remaining between them.

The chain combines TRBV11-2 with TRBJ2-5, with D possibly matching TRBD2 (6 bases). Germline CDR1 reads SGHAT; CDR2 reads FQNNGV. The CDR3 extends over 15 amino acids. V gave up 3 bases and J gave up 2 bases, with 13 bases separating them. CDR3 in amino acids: CASSLGGGPQETQYF. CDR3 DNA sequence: TGTGCCAGCAGCTTGGGGGGAGGTCCTCAAGAGACCCAGTACTTC.

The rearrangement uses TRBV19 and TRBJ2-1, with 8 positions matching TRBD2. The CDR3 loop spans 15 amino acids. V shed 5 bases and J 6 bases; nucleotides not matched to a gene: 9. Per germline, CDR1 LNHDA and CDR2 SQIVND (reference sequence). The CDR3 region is CASSPAGVLLNEQFF. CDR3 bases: TGTGCCAGTAGTCCAGCGGGGGTTCTGCTCAATGAGCAGTTCTTC.

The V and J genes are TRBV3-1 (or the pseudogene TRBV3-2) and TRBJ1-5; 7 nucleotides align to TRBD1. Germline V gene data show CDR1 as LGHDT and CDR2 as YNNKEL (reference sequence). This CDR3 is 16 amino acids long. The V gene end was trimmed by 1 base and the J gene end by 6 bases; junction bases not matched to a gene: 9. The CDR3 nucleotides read TGTGCCAGCAGCCAAGCACGACAGGGATTCTGTCAGCCCCAGCATTTT. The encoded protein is CASSQARQGFCQPQHF.

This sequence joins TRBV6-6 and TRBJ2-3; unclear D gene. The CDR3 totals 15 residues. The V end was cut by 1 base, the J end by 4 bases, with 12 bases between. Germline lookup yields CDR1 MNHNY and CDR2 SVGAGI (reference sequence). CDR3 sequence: CASSYFPSPPDTQYF. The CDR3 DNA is TGTGCCAGCAGTTACTTTCCTTCCCCCCCAGATACGCAGTATTTT.

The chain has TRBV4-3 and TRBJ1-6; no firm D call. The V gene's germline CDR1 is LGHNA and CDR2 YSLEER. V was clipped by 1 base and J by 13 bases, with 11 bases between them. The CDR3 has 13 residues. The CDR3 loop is CASSQGLSFPLHF. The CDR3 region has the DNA TGCGCCAGCAGCCAAGGTTTATCGTTTCCCCTCCACTTT.

The chain's CDR3 is CASSSGLANEQFF. The CDR3 DNA is TGTGCCAGCAGTTCGGGACTAGCCAATGAGCAGTTCTTC. V is TRBV27 and J is TRBJ2-1, with 9 nucleotides matching TRBD2. This CDR3 is 13 amino acids long. The junction had 1 base not matched to a gene; V was cut back by 4 bases and J by 6 bases. The V gene's germline CDR1 is MNHEY and CDR2 SMNVEV (reference sequence).

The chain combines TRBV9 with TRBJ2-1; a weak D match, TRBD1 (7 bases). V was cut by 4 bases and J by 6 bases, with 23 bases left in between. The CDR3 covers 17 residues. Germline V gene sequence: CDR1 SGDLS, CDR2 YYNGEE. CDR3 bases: TGTGCCAGCAGCCCTTCGATTGCCTACAGGGGAGGCAATGAGCAGTTCTTC. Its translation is CASSPSIAYRGGNEQFF.

The CDR3 DNA reads TGTGCCAGCAGTGAAGGGAGGGCCGGCTACAATGAGCAGTTCTTC. Protein sequence: CASSEGRAGYNEQFF. The J gene is TRBJ2-1, the V gene TRBV6-1, with D possibly TRBD2 on 6 matching bases. Germline values: CDR1 MNHNS, CDR2 SASEGT. Trimming stripped 1 base from V and 3 bases from J, with 10 bases between. This CDR3 has 15 amino acids.

This CDR3 is CASSTGLANSYEQYF. DNA of the CDR3: TGTGCCAGCAGCACAGGACTAGCGAACTCCTACGAGCAGTACTTC. The chain recombines TRBV9 with TRBJ2-7; 9 bases align to TRBD2. Trimming at V came to 4 bases and at J to 0 bases, leaving 5 bases not matched to a gene. This CDR3 comprises 15 residues. Per the germline V gene, CDR1 is SGDLS and CDR2 is YYNGEE.

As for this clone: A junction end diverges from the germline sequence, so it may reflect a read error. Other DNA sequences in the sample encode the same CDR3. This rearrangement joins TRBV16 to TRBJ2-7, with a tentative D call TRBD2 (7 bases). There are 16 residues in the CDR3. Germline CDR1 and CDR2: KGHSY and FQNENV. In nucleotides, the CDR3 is TGTGCCAGCAGCCAAGGAGGGGGGGACTTCTCCTACGAACAGTACTTC. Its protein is CASSQGGGDFSYEQYF.

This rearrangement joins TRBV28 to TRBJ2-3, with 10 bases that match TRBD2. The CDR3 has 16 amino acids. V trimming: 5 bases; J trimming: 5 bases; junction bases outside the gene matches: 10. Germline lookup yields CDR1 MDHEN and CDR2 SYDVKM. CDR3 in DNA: TGTGCCAGCAGTACTCCTAGCGGGAGTCGCGTAGATACGCAGTATTTT. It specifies CASSTPSGSRVDTQYF.

The CDR3 bases are TGCAGCGTTGGGCAGGTTCACGTATCCACAGATACGCAGTATTTT. It translates to CSVGQVHVSTDTQYF. V gene TRBV29-1 combines with J gene TRBJ2-3; the D is unclear. The CDR3 runs 15 residues. V dropped 4 bases and J dropped 2 bases, with 16 bases sitting between them. The germline gives CDR1 SQVTM, CDR2 ANQGSEA.

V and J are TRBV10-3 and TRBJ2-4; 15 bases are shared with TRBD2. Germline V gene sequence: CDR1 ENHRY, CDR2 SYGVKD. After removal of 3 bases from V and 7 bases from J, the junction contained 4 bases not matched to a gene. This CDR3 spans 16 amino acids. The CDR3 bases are TGTGCCATCAGTGACCCGGGGACTAGCGGGAGGAACATTCAGTACTTC. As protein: CAISDPGTSGRNIQYF.

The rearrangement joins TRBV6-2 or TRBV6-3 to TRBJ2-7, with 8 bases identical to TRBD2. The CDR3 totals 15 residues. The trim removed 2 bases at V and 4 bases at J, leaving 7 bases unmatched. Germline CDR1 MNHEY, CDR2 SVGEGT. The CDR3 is CASSYPSGGIYEQYF. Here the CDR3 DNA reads TGTGCCAGCAGTTACCCCTCGGGGGGGATTTACGAGCAGTACTTC.

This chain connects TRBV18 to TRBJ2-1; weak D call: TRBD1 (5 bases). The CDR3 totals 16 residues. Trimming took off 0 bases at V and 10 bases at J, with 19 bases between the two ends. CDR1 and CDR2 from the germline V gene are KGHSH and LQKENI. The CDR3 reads CASSPPFRMDIREQFF. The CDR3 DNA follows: TGTGCCAGCTCACCACCATTCCGGATGGACATCCGGGAGCAGTTCTTC.

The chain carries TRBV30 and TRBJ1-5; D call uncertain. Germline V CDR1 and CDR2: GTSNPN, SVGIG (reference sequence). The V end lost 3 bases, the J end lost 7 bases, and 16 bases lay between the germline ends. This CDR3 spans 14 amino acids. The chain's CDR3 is CAWSYTGRSQPQHF. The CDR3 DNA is TGTGCCTGGAGCTATACGGGAAGGTCCCAGCCCCAGCATTTT.

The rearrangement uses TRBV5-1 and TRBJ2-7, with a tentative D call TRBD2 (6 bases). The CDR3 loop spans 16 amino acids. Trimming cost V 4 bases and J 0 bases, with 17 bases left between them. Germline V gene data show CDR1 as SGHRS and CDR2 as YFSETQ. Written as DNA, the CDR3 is TGCGCCAGCAGCCTGGGGGGACTGACAAGCTCCTACGAGCAGTACTTC. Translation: CASSLGGLTSSYEQYF.

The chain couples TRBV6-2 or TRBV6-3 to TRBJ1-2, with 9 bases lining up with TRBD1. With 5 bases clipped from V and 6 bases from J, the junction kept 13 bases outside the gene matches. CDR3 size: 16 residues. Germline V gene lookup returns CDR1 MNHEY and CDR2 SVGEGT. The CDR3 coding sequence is TGTGCCAGCAGTCGCCAAGGAGAGGGACAGGGTGATGGCTACACCTTC. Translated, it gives CASSRQGEGQGDGYTF.

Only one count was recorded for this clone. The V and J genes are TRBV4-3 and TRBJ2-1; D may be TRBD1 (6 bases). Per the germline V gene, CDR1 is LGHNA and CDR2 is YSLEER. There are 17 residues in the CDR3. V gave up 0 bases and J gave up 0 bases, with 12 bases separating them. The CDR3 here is CASSQERGSLSYNEQFF. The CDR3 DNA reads TGCGCCAGCAGCCAAGAGAGGGGGTCACTCTCCTACAATGAGCAGTTCTTC.

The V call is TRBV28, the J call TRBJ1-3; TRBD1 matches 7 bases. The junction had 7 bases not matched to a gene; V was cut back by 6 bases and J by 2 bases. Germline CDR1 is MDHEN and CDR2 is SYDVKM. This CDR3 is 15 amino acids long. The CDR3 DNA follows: TGTGCCAGCAGCCTCGACAGGGACCCTGGAAACACCATATATTTT. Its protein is CASSLDRDPGNTIYF.

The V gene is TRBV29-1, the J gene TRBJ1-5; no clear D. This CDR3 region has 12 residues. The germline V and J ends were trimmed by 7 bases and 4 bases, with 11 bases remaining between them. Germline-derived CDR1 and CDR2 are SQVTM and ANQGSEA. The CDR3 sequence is CSAREGNQPQHF. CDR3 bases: TGCAGCGCCCGAGAGGGTAATCAGCCCCAGCATTTT.

CDR3 nucleotide sequence: TGTGCCAGCAGCGTAGAGGGGTGGGCCGGGGAGCTGTTTTTT. It is translated as CASSVEGWAGELFF. The chain carries TRBV9 and TRBJ2-2; D is perhaps TRBD1 (5 bases). With 0 bases removed from V and 6 bases from J, the gap between germline ends came to 9 bases. The CDR3 is made up of 14 amino acids. The germline V gene has CDR1 SGDLS and CDR2 YYNGEE.

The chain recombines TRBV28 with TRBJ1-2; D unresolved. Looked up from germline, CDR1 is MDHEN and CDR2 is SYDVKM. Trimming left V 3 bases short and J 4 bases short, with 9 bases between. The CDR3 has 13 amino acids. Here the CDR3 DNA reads TGTGCCAGCAGTTTCGATTCAGGCTATGGCTACACCTTC. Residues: CASSFDSGYGYTF.

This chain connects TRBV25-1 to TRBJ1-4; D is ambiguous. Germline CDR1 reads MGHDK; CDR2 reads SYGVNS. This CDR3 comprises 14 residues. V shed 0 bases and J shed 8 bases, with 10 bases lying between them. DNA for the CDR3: TGTGCCAGCAGTGAATACTTGGCAGTGGAAAAACTGTTTTTT. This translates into CASSEYLAVEKLFF.

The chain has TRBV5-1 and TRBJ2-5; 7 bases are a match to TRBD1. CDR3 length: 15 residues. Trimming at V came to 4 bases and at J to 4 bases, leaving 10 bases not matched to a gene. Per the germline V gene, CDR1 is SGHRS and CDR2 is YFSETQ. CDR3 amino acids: CASSPPGQSRETQYF. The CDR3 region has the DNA TGCGCCAGCAGCCCGCCGGGACAGTCACGAGAGACCCAGTACTTC.

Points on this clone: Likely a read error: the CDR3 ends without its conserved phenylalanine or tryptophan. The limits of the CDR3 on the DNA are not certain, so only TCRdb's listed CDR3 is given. The CDR3 loop is CASSQSARQL. The chain couples TRBV23-1 to TRBJ2-7; TRBD2 reflects the table's D call only, with no check against the DNA. TRBV23-1 is annotated as an ORF whose role is uncertain. Inclusive of both ends, the CDR3 amounts to 10 amino acids.